The present entry profiles one T cell receptor beta chain with its context. This record comes from a study of blood T cell repertoires in COVID-19. Clones were sequenced by immunoSEQ multiplex PCR, and TCRdb holds only the in-frame ones, with some missing. The sample lists approximately 500,000 clones, roughly nine tenths occurring once. The J segment lost 5 bases and the V segment lost 5 bases, leaving 8 bases of the junction unmatched. CDR1 and CDR2 (germline): MNHEY, SMNVEV (reference sequence). This CDR3 contains 14 residues. Sequences were obtained from peripheral blood. This sequence was found in a woman in her forties or fifties with COVID-19, enrolled during active disease. The J gene is TRBJ2-5, the V gene TRBV27; TRBD1 aligns across 7 bases. The CDR3 spells CASSPGQDGETQYF. CDR3 sequence (DNA): TGTGCCAGCAGTCCCGGACAGGATGGGGAGACCCAGTACTTC.